These 10 T cell receptor beta chains originate from one sample sequenced in a study of molecular identifiers for immune sequencing clone quantification. Each CDR3 protein gets one entry after TCRdb re-called the PCR reads with MiXCR. The repertoire has about 640,000 distinct CDR3 sequences, about 20% of them found once; the top ten carry 0.85%. The specimen sequenced was naive CD8+ T cells from blood, with Jurkat cell RNA spiked in. The subset: FACS-sorted CD8+CD4-CCR7+CD45RA+ naive T cells. The receptors shown here come from a human donor in good health. Some libraries in this study had Jurkat cell RNA spiked in.

This clonotype was detected ten times or more. The V call is TRBV12-3 or TRBV12-4, the J call TRBJ2-7; D is unclear. Trimming removed 6 bases at V and 0 bases at J, with 12 bases between. The CDR3 contains 14 residues. CDR3 sequence (DNA): TGTGCCAGCAGCGGACGCCCGTACTCCTACGAGCAGTACTTC. As protein: CASSGRPYSYEQYF.

This clonotype was counted a few times. This may stem from a read error, because a much larger clone lies one nucleotide away. Without the conserved terminal phenylalanine or tryptophan, this CDR3 likely stems from a read error. The V call is TRBV4-2, the J call TRBJ2-1; the D gene is possibly TRBD1 (6 bases). The V end was cut by 3 bases, the J end by 8 bases, with 11 bases between. Germline CDR1 and CDR2: LGHNA and YNFKEQ. The length of the CDR3 is 13 residues. CDR3 region: CASSHSQGDEQFL. CDR3 nucleotide sequence: TGTGCCAGCAGCCACTCACAGGGAGATGAGCAGTTCCTC.

Turning to this clonotype: This could be a read error, since a much larger clone is one nucleotide away. J is TRBJ2-7 and V is TRBV20-1; D is possibly TRBD2 (6 bases). Germline V gives CDR1 DFQATT, CDR2 SNEGSKA (reference sequence). The CDR3 has 15 residues. Trimming removed 4 bases from V and 0 bases from J, with 16 bases in between. Written as DNA, the CDR3 is TGCAGTGCTACCTCCGGGACTCGAGGCTCCTACGAGCAGTACTTC. Its translation is CSATSGTRGSYEQYF.

This chain links TRBV20-1 with TRBJ2-1, with unresolved D. Germline V gives CDR1 DFQATT, CDR2 SNEGSKA (reference sequence). This CDR3 has 12 amino acids. Trimming took off 8 bases at V and 8 bases at J, with 16 bases between the two ends. The CDR3 nucleotides are TGCAGTTCGGACGGTAGTTGGGATGAGCAGTTCTTC. The encoded protein is CSSDGSWDEQFF.

As for this clonotype: A much larger clone lies a single base off, so this may be a read error. V usage is TRBV7-9 and J usage is TRBJ2-7, with 7 bases lining up with TRBD1. Germline-derived CDR1 and CDR2 are SEHNR and FQNEAQ (reference sequence). This CDR3 contains 17 residues. The CDR3 DNA is TGTGCCAGCAGCTTAGCAGTCAAGACAGGGTACTCCTACGAGCAGCACTTC. Protein: CASSLAVKTGYSYEQHF. The entire variable domain, with the rest obtained from reference TRBV7-9 and TRBJ2-7, is as follows: DTGVSQNPRHKITKRGQNVTFRCDPISEHNRLYWYRQTLGQGPEFLTYFQNEAQLEKSRLLSDRFSAERPKGSFSTLEIQRTEQGDSAMYLCASSLAVKTGYSYEQHFGPGTRLTVT.

This clonotype was counted only a few times. As DNA, the CDR3 is TGTGCCAGCAGCCGGTGGCAGGATCATGGCTACACCTTC. Protein: CASSRWQDHGYTF. The chain joins TRBV7-2 to TRBJ1-2; D gene ambiguous. CDR3 length equals 13 residues. Germline lookup yields CDR1 SGHTA and CDR2 FQGNSA. V gave up 5 bases and J gave up 6 bases, with 13 bases separating them. The variable domain in full, completed from reference TRBV7-2 and TRBJ1-2, reads GAGVSQSPSNKVTEKGKDVELRCDPISGHTALYWYRQSLGQGLEFLIYFQGNSAPDKSGLPSDRFSAERTGGSVSTLTIQRTQQEDSAVYLCASSRWQDHGYTFGSGTRLTVV.

Remarks on this clonotype: A much larger clone differs from this one at a single base, so this may be a read error. The V call is TRBV19, the J call TRBJ2-3; tentative D call: TRBD2 (5 bases). This CDR3 comprises 15 residues. Trimming took 3 bases from V and 7 from J, leaving 17 bases between them. Germline V gene lookup returns CDR1 LNHDA and CDR2 SQIVND (reference sequence). CDR3 sequence reads: CASSMGASFAYTQYF. DNA for the CDR3: TGTGCCAGTAGTATGGGAGCGTCGTTCGCATATACGCAGTATTTT.

The table lists this clonotype with many counts. The chain carries TRBV20-1 and TRBJ1-1; D remains ambiguous. CDR1 and CDR2 (germline): DFQATT, SNEGSKA (reference sequence). The CDR3 is made up of 12 amino acids. V was cut by 7 bases and J by 0 bases, with 9 bases left in between. CDR3 residues: CSGGTVNTEAFF. CDR3 DNA: TGCAGTGGGGGTACCGTGAACACTGAAGCTTTCTTT.

This clonotype was counted ten times or more. CDR3 in DNA: TGCAGTGCTAACGGACTAGCGGGAGGTGGTACAGATACGCAGTATTTT. Encoded protein: CSANGLAGGGTDTQYF. V usage is TRBV20-1 and J usage is TRBJ2-3, with 14 bases that match TRBD2. The CDR3 is made up of 16 amino acids. V shed 4 bases and J 3 bases; nucleotides not matched to a gene: 6. Germline V gives CDR1 DFQATT, CDR2 SNEGSKA (reference sequence).

This clonotype was picked up a small number of times. A clone one base away is much larger, so this may be a read error. CDR3: CASSQVRGMEGTQYF. The CDR3 coding sequence is TGTGCCAGCAGCCAAGTTCGGGGGATGGAAGGGACCCAGTACTTC. The gene calls are TRBV3-1 and TRBJ2-5; a weak D match, TRBD2 (6 bases). Trimming cost V 1 base and J 7 bases, with 16 bases left between them. CDR1 is LGHDT and CDR2 is YNNKEL in the germline V gene (reference sequence). CDR3 length: 15 residues.